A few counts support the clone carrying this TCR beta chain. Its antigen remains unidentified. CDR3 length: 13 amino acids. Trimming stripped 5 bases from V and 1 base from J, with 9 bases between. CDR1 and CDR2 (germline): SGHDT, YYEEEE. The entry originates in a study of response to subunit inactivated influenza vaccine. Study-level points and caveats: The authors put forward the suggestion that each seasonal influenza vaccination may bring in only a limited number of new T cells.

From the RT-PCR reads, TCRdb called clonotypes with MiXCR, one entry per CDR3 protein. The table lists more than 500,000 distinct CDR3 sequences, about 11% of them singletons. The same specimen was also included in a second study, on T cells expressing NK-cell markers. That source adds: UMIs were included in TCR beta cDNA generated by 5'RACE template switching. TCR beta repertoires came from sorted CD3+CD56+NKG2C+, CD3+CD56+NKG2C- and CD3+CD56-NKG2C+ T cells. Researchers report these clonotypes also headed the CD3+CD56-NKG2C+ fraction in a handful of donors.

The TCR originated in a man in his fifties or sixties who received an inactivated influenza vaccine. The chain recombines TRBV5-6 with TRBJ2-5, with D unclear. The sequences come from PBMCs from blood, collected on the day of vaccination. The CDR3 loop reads CASRNAPQETQYF. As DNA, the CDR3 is TGTGCCAGCAGGAACGCCCCCCAAGAGACCCAGTACTTC.